This T cell receptor beta chain came from a study of blood T cells in healthy people across ages. Germline CDR1 reads SEHNR; CDR2 reads FQNEAQ (reference sequence). Trimming cost V 0 bases and J 4 bases, with 9 bases left between them. CDR3 size: 14 residues. Overall study findings and caveats: Changes in expanded clonotypes were possibly confounded, as the CMV status of donors was unknown. Observed TCR beta diversity per million T cells went down as age went up. This fall followed a roughly linear course with age. Versus aged donors, long-lived donors had higher diversity and more naive CD4+ cells.

Next came a second PCR, run for about 7 to 11 cycles, which used a sample-barcoded 5' primer along with a J-beta primer mix. A single record per CDR3 protein comes from TCRdb applying MiXCR to the 5' RACE reads. The repertoire includes 600,000 to 800,000 distinct CDR3 sequences, over 40% of them detected once, and approximately 15% sits in the top ten. This clonotype was picked up many times. The antigen remains undetermined. Total RNA was extracted at no less than 5 micrograms per sample. V gene TRBV7-9 combines with J gene TRBJ1-2; D ambiguous. The source material was blood. The sequence derives from a woman of 80 years or more in good health. The CDR3 here is CASSLAGILYGYTF. Here the CDR3 DNA reads TGTGCCAGCAGCTTAGCGGGAATTCTCTATGGCTACACCTTC.